This passage covers 2 T cell receptor beta chains from one sample sequenced in a study of STAT3 mutations in large granular lymphocyte leukemia. The data were produced by immunoSEQ multiplex PCR, yet TCRdb's version contains in-frame clones alone and is incomplete. Among roughly 12,000 clones, around 86% were seen once, and the ten largest hold roughly nine tenths. Their antigens are not known. General study points: Every T-LGLL patient had at least one immunodominant TCRbeta clonotype.

Sequenced sample: peripheral blood mononuclear cells. These receptors all come from a man at least 80 years old with T-cell large granular lymphocyte leukemia. Some clones in this sample may be carry-over from other donors' samples.

The chain uses TRBV5-1 and TRBJ1-5; D is unresolved. V lost 1 base and J lost 2, with 10 bases in between. CDR1 SGHRS and CDR2 YFSETQ come from the germline V gene. The CDR3 covers 15 residues. The CDR3 DNA follows: TGCGCCAGCAGCTTGTCCCCAGGTGGCAATCAGCCCCAGCATTTT. It yields the protein CASSLSPGGNQPQHF.

This clone appeared a few times. DNA of the CDR3: TGTGCCAGCAGCCAAGCCCTTTATAATTCACCCCTCCACTTT. Translating it yields CASSQALYNSPLHF. This chain joins TRBV14 and TRBJ1-6; D gene uncertain. Germline V CDR1 and CDR2: SGHDN, FVKESK. V lost 1 base, J lost 4 bases, and 5 bases lay in between. The CDR3 loop spans 14 amino acids.